Below, 16 T cell receptor beta chains from the same sample are listed, as sequenced in a study of blood T cell repertoires in COVID-19. Data came from immunoSEQ multiplex PCR; TCRdb stores just in-frame clones and leaves some out. The sample lists about 230,000 clones; around 83% were seen once. The sequencing sample was made of peripheral blood. The receptors shown here come from a man aged 35 to 55 with acute or convalescent COVID-19.

The rearrangement uses TRBV10-1 and TRBJ2-7; D perhaps matches TRBD2 (7 bases). The V gene's germline CDR1 is WNHNN and CDR2 SYGVQD (reference sequence). The CDR3 is 14 amino acids. Between the trimmed V and J ends, which lost 3 bases and 2 bases, there was a span of 11 bases. The CDR3 coding sequence is TGCGCCAGCAGTGAAGGGGGGGTCCCCTACGAGCAGTACTTC. Translating gives CASSEGGVPYEQYF.

This clone was observed a few times. The same CDR3 is also encoded by other DNA sequences in this sample. The V and J genes are TRBV27 and TRBJ2-6, with D possibly TRBD1 on 5 matching bases. Deletions cut 6 bases from V and 0 bases from J, with 9 bases between. The CDR3 runs 15 residues. Germline lookup yields CDR1 MNHEY and CDR2 SMNVEV (reference sequence). As DNA, the CDR3 is TGTGCCAGCAGCTCAAGGGGCTCTGGGGCCAACGTCCTGACTTTC. Translating gives CASSSRGSGANVLTF. The complete variable domain, with remaining parts taken from reference TRBV27 and TRBJ2-6, reads EAQVTQNPRYLITVTGKKLTVTCSQNMNHEYMSWYRQDPGLGLRQIYYSMNVEVTDKGDVPEGYKVSRKEKRNFPLILESPSPNQTSLYFCASSSRGSGANVLTFGAGSRLTVL.

This clone was seen just once. The rearrangement uses TRBV30 and TRBJ2-6; TRBD1 is a possible D gene (5 bases). The V and J ends lost 1 base and 0 bases respectively, with 13 bases between them. Germline V gene data show CDR1 as GTSNPN and CDR2 as SVGIG (reference sequence). This CDR3 is built from 17 residues. The CDR3, as DNA: TGTGCCTGGAGTGAGGGCAGGGTCTACTCTGGGGCCAACGTCCTGACTTTC. Residues: CAWSEGRVYSGANVLTF. Filled out from reference TRBV30 and TRBJ2-6, the complete variable domain reads SQTIHQWPATLVQPVGSPLSLECTVEGTSNPNLYWYRQAAGRGLQLLFYSVGIGQISSEVPQNLSASRPQDRQFILSSKKLLLSDSGFYLCAWSEGRVYSGANVLTFGAGSRLTVL.

This clone was picked up a small number of times. The chain has TRBV7-9 and TRBJ1-5, with D possibly matching TRBD1 (6 bases). This CDR3 is built from 16 residues. CDR1 and CDR2 from the germline V gene are SEHNR and FQNEAQ (reference sequence). V was shortened by 0 bases and J by 6 bases, with 15 bases between the two germline ends. CDR3 amino acids: CASSLAEQGDGQPQHF. The CDR3 nucleotides read TGTGCCAGCAGCTTAGCGGAACAGGGAGATGGTCAGCCCCAGCATTTT.

The chain has TRBV18 and TRBJ2-7; TRBD1 agrees at 9 bases. Unmatched junction bases numbered 11, after V lost 4 bases and J lost 4 bases. There are 16 residues in the CDR3. Germline V CDR1 and CDR2: KGHSH, LQKENI. CDR3 DNA: TGTGCCAGCTCACAAGCATCCGGGACAGGGTTTTACGAGCAGTACTTC. Translation: CASSQASGTGFYEQYF.

The rearrangement joins TRBV18 to TRBJ1-4, with a possible D match to TRBD1 (5 bases). V lost 3 bases, J lost 8 bases, and 10 bases lay in between. Germline V gene sequence: CDR1 KGHSH, CDR2 LQKENI. CDR3 length: 13 residues. CDR3 nucleotides: TGTGCCAGCTCACCCTGGGGCGGAGAAAAACTGTTTTTT. Protein: CASSPWGGEKLFF.

This clone was detected a few times. V is TRBV12-5 and J is TRBJ1-1; D is uncertain. In germline, CDR1 is LGHNT, CDR2 FRNRAP. Trimming pared 3 bases from V and 5 bases from J, leaving 7 bases between. The CDR3 has 12 amino acids. In nucleotides, the CDR3 is TGTGCTAGTGGTTTTGGCTCTACTGAAGCTTTCTTT. It codes for CASGFGSTEAFF.

This chain joins TRBV9 and TRBJ2-5, with 7 bases matching TRBD2. Germline CDR1 is SGDLS and CDR2 is YYNGEE. V shed 3 bases and J 9 bases; nucleotides not matched to a gene: 11. CDR3 size: 14 residues. CDR3 DNA sequence: TGTGCCAGCAGCGGAGGCGGACTAGGTGCAGCCCAGTACTTC. Amino acid sequence: CASSGGGLGAAQYF.

The rearrangement joins TRBV10-2 to TRBJ1-2, with a possible D match to TRBD1 (5 bases). CDR3 length: 13 amino acids. In germline, CDR1 is WSHSY, CDR2 SAAADI. V lost 9 bases to trimming and J lost 4 bases, with 15 bases between them. The CDR3 DNA sequence: TGCGCCAGTACCCAGGGTGGTGGCTATGGCTACACCTTC. Residues: CASTQGGGYGYTF.

The chain combines TRBV5-6 with TRBJ2-7; tentatively, D is TRBD1 (6 bases). This CDR3 has 16 residues. The germline V gene has CDR1 SGHDT and CDR2 YYEEEE. Trimming shortened V by 4 bases and J by 1 base, and 18 bases separated the two germline ends. The CDR3 region has the DNA TGTGCCAGCAGCCGCATGGGGGCCATCGGGTCCTACGAGCAGTACTTC. Translation: CASSRMGAIGSYEQYF.

The DNA for the CDR3 is TGTGCCAGCAGTTTTGTCGCAGGGCGCGAGCAGTACTTC. Translating it yields CASSFVAGREQYF. The chain links TRBV6-5 to TRBJ2-7, with TRBD1 as a possible D gene (5 bases). Germline V lookup: CDR1 MNHEY, CDR2 SVGAGI. The CDR3 loop spans 13 amino acids. Trimming removed 4 bases at V and 6 bases at J, with 13 bases between.

The chain carries TRBV18 and TRBJ1-5; maybe TRBD1 (5 bases). Germline V lookup: CDR1 KGHSH, CDR2 LQKENI. The V gene lost 5 bases and the J gene lost 5 bases, with 13 bases spanning the gap. This CDR3 is built from 14 residues. CDR3 residues: CASSDLAGDQPQHF. The CDR3 nucleotides are TGTGCCAGCTCAGATCTTGCGGGGGATCAGCCCCAGCATTTT. Variable domain in full (rest from reference TRBV18 and TRBJ1-5): NAGVMQNPRHLVRRRGQEARLRCSPMKGHSHVYWYRQLPEEGLKFMVYLQKENIIDESGMPKERFSAEFPKEGPSILRIQQVVRGDSAAYFCASSDLAGDQPQHFGDGTRLSIL.

CDR3 in DNA: TGTGCCAGCAGCGTAGAGGAGGGGACAGGGGGCCGGGAGACCCAGTACTTC. Protein sequence: CASSVEEGTGGRETQYF. The chain employs TRBV9 and TRBJ2-5, with TRBD1 matching 12 bases. CDR1 and CDR2 (germline): SGDLS, YYNGEE. J lost 5 bases, V lost 0 bases, and 8 bases had no gene match. The CDR3 is 17 residues long.

V usage is TRBV5-5 and J usage is TRBJ2-7; TRBD2 is a possible D gene (7 bases). V was clipped by 4 bases and J by 5 bases, with 13 bases between them. CDR3 length: 13 amino acids. Looked up from germline, CDR1 is SGHKS and CDR2 is YYEKEE (reference sequence). The CDR3 protein is CASSRGGGDEQYF. CDR3 nucleotide sequence: TGTGCCAGCAGCCGGGGAGGGGGAGACGAGCAGTACTTC.

This clone has just one count. The same CDR3 also results from other DNA sequences found in this sample. CDR3 bases: TGCGCCAGCAGCTTGGACTCGGGGTCCTACAATGAGCAGTTCTTC. This gives the protein CASSLDSGSYNEQFF. V and J are TRBV5-1 and TRBJ2-1, with D maybe TRBD2 (5 bases). The V gene's germline CDR1 is SGHRS and CDR2 YFSETQ. The CDR3 is made up of 15 amino acids. V dropped 0 bases and J dropped 1 base, with 8 bases sitting between them.

The chain recombines TRBV19 with TRBJ2-5, with D maybe TRBD2 (6 bases). With 7 bases removed from V and 3 bases from J, the gap between germline ends came to 9 bases. The germline V gene encodes CDR1 LNHDA and CDR2 SQIVND (reference sequence). The CDR3 runs 12 residues. CDR3 amino acids: CASMDYEETQYF. DNA for the CDR3: TGTGCCAGTATGGACTACGAAGAGACCCAGTACTTC.